Included here is one T cell receptor (beta chain) sequence, with context. Its antigen is as yet unknown. The CDR3 length is 16 residues. CDR1 is SGDLS and CDR2 is YYNGEE in the germline V gene. Trimming stripped 0 bases from V and 6 bases from J, with 18 bases between. This sample is drawn from a study of brain T cells in children with intractable seizures. Findings and caveats of the study: Among the top 50 brain clones were public and private clonotypes. Only CDR3 sequence similarity suggested viral specificity, without known HCMV serostatus.

Surgery cases with the highest brain T cell transcript signatures were chosen for sequencing. Patients received at least one anti-epileptic drug before surgery. The method was immunoSEQ multiplex PCR; TCRdb's version includes in-frame clones alone and lacks a portion of them. Here the sample spans roughly 9,500 clones, 65% to 70% being singletons. The genes are TRBV9 and TRBJ1-2, with D maybe TRBD1 (5 bases). The clonotype was recovered from a girl aged 2-15 years with tuberous sclerosis and intractable seizures. This material consisted of resected brain tissue, taken at surgery. The CDR3 DNA follows: TGTGCCAGCAGCGTAGACCGCGACCAGGGATTGAATGGCTACACCTTC. Residues: CASSVDRDQGLNGYTF.